Listed below are T cell receptor beta chains from one sample, sequenced in a study of blood T cell repertoires in COVID-19. Using immunoSEQ multiplex PCR, the repertoire was profiled, and TCRdb retains in-frame clones only, with some absent. The sample shows around 78,000 clones, approximately 88% of them seen only once. The sample comprised peripheral blood. The receptors were gathered from a human donor in a cohort sampled during active COVID-19. Both conserved end residues are part of each CDR3. D genes are given only for firm matches. Only some rows state a clone size, as once, few, many or a class for expanded clones.

abundance,v_gene,j_gene,d_gene,CDR3nt,CDR3aa
-,TRBV10-3,TRBJ2-7,TRBD2,TGTGCCACTGGGACTAGCGGGAGCGACTCCTACGAGCAGTACTTC,CATGTSGSDSYEQYF
-,TRBV5-1,TRBJ2-7,TRBD2,TGCGCCAGCAGCCCAACTAGCGGCTCCTACGAGCAGTACTTC,CASSPTSGSYEQYF
-,TRBV28,TRBJ1-2,-,TGTGCCAGCAGTTTGGAGGGGAGGGTCTATGGCTACACCTTC,CASSLEGRVYGYTF
-,TRBV7-2,TRBJ1-2,-,TGTGCCAGCAAACCAGACAGTACTAACTATGGCTACACCTTC,CASKPDSTNYGYTF
-,TRBV7-3,TRBJ2-3,TRBD1,TGTGCCAGCAGCTCGGGACAGGGTAGCACAGATACGCAGTATTTT,CASSSGQGSTDTQYF
-,TRBV9,TRBJ2-7,-,TGTGCCAGCAGCGTAGATAGTAGCGCTAACTACGAGCAGTACTTC,CASSVDSSANYEQYF
-,TRBV5-1,TRBJ2-7,TRBD1,TGCGCCAGCAGCCCCGAGGACAGGGTTTCTAACGAGCAGTACTTC,CASSPEDRVSNEQYF
-,TRBV15,TRBJ1-2,-,TGTGCCACCAGCAGAGTCCTTCAAGGGGACTATGGCTACACCTTC,CATSRVLQGDYGYTF
once,TRBV30,TRBJ1-2,-,TGTGCCTGGAGTGGCTGGGGGACTATTAGTGGCTACACCTTC,CAWSGWGTISGYTF
-,TRBV3-1/TRBV3-2,TRBJ2-1,-,TGTGCCAGCAGGGTCGCAGGGCAAAATGAGCAGTTCTTC,CASRVAGQNEQFF
-,TRBV10-3,TRBJ2-7,TRBD2,TGTGCCATCAGTGAGTTGGAGACTAGCGCCTACGAGCAGTACTTC,CAISELETSAYEQYF
-,TRBV28,TRBJ2-4,TRBD2,TGTGCCAGCAGCCTCGGACTAGAAGTCATTCAGTACTTC,CASSLGLEVIQYF
-,TRBV3-1/TRBV3-2,TRBJ1-2,-,TGTGCCAGCAGCCAAGGGGCCAACTATGGCTACACCTTC,CASSQGANYGYTF
-,TRBV10-3,TRBJ2-1,TRBD2,TGTGCCATCAGTGCCTGGACTAGCGGGGACCTCTACAATGAGCAGTTCTTC,CAISAWTSGDLYNEQFF
-,TRBV4-3,TRBJ2-3,TRBD2,TGCGCCAGCAGCCAAGATTTCAGCGGGGGGGATACGCAGTATTTT,CASSQDFSGGDTQYF
-,TRBV7-2,TRBJ2-3,-,TGTGCCAGCAGCTTAGCCCGACTAGGGTCGACAGATACGCAGTATTTT,CASSLARLGSTDTQYF
-,TRBV21-1,TRBJ2-2,-,TGTGCCAGCAGCACCAACAGGACAGCAACCGGGGAGCTGTTTTTT,CASSTNRTATGELFF
once,TRBV6-5,TRBJ1-5,TRBD1,TGTGCCAGCAGTTCAACAGGGGGCCTGAGCAATCAGCCCCAGCATTTT,CASSSTGGLSNQPQHF
-,TRBV15,TRBJ1-1,-,TGTGCCACCAGCAGAGATGCTATAAGGGGCACTGAAGCTTTCTTT,CATSRDAIRGTEAFF